This entry lists 22 T cell receptor beta chains sequenced from one sample in a study of shared clonotypes between healthy human individuals. TCRdb's copy holds only in-frame clones and misses some; the assay was immunoSEQ multiplex PCR. The data show about 300,000 clones, around 72% seen once. The sequenced material came from memory CD4+ T cells sorted from blood. Subset meaning: CD45RA-negative fraction. These receptors originate from a man aged 25-45 years in good health.

The chain links TRBV4-2 to TRBJ2-7, with D maybe TRBD2 (7 bases). The germline V gene has CDR1 LGHNA and CDR2 YNFKEQ. This CDR3 has 13 amino acids. Trimming removed 4 bases from V and 4 bases from J, with 11 bases in between. The CDR3 bases are TGTGCCAGCAGCCCAGGGGAGGGATACGAGCAGTACTTC. Amino acid sequence: CASSPGEGYEQYF.

J is TRBJ2-5 and V is TRBV5-1; a weak D match, TRBD2 (5 bases). CDR3 length equals 14 residues. Trimming took off 2 bases at V and 3 bases at J, with 11 bases between the two ends. The germline gives CDR1 SGHRS, CDR2 YFSETQ. In DNA, the CDR3 is TGCGCCAGCAGCTTTGAGGGATGGGAAGAGACCCAGTACTTC. Its translation is CASSFEGWEETQYF.

The V gene is TRBV7-6, the J gene TRBJ2-3; tentatively, D is TRBD1 (5 bases). Between the trimmed V and J ends, which lost 5 bases and 6 bases, there was a span of 9 bases. The CDR3 contains 12 residues. Germline CDR1 and CDR2: SGHVS and FNYEAQ. This CDR3 is CASSGAWDTQYF. The CDR3 region has the DNA TGTGCCAGCAGCGGGGCTTGGGATACGCAGTATTTT.

The chain is built from TRBV28 and TRBJ2-7; D is unclear. The CDR3 totals 12 residues. Germline V gene sequence: CDR1 MDHEN, CDR2 SYDVKM. Between the trimmed V and J ends, which lost 3 bases and 4 bases, there was a span of 7 bases. CDR3 bases: TGTGCCAGCAGTTTGTCCGGTTACGAGCAGTACTTC. Protein: CASSLSGYEQYF.

The genes are TRBV5-4 and TRBJ2-7, with 8 bases identical to TRBD2. CDR3 size: 14 residues. Germline trimming cut 4 bases from V and 7 bases from J; bases unmatched to any gene: 10. The germline CDR1 and CDR2 sequences are SGHNT and YYREEE (reference sequence). The CDR3 DNA sequence: TGTGCCAGCAGCCCGGGGGGGCTAGTGGGTGAGCAGTACTTC. Protein sequence: CASSPGGLVGEQYF.

This chain connects TRBV29-1 to TRBJ1-1; maybe TRBD1 (5 bases). Trimming removed 4 bases from V and 8 bases from J, with 14 bases in between. Per the germline V gene, CDR1 is SQVTM and CDR2 is ANQGSEA. This CDR3 comprises 12 residues. In nucleotides, the CDR3 is TGCAGCGTTGGCATACAGGTTAAGGAAGCTTTCTTT. The encoded protein is CSVGIQVKEAFF.

The chain couples TRBV19 to TRBJ2-1, with 11 bases matching TRBD2. The CDR3 is made up of 15 amino acids. Trimming cost V 6 bases and J 2 bases; bases outside gene matches: 3. Germline CDR1 LNHDA, CDR2 SQIVND (reference sequence). The CDR3 region is CASSTSGSPYNEQFF. The CDR3 DNA sequence: TGTGCCAGTAGCACTAGCGGGAGCCCCTACAATGAGCAGTTCTTC.

In the case of this clone: The same CDR3 can be traced to other DNA sequences in this sample. The chain joins TRBV28 to TRBJ2-1; 9 bases fit TRBD1. With V trimmed by 4 bases and J by 4 bases, 2 bases remained unmatched. Germline V gene sequence: CDR1 MDHEN, CDR2 SYDVKM. CDR3 length: 14 amino acids. The CDR3 sequence is CASSSGQGYNEQFF. The CDR3 DNA sequence: TGTGCCAGCAGTTCGGGACAGGGTTACAATGAGCAGTTCTTC.

The V call is TRBV7-2, the J call TRBJ2-7, with TRBD1 matching 8 bases. This CDR3 contains 15 residues. Looked up from germline, CDR1 is SGHTA and CDR2 is FQGNSA. V was pared by 2 bases and J by 6 bases, with 9 bases of the junction left unmatched. For the CDR3, the DNA is TGTGCCAGCAGCTTATCATCCACAGGGGGGACCGAGCAGTACTTC. Its protein product is CASSLSSTGGTEQYF. The complete variable domain, with remaining parts taken from reference TRBV7-2 and TRBJ2-7, reads GAGVSQSPSNKVTEKGKDVELRCDPISGHTALYWYRQSLGQGLEFLIYFQGNSAPDKSGLPSDRFSAERTGGSVSTLTIQRTQQEDSAVYLCASSLSSTGGTEQYFGPGTRLTVT.

This clone was counted at least ten times. This same CDR3 is encoded by further DNA sequences in the sample. The chain combines TRBV4-1 with TRBJ2-3, with D possibly being TRBD1 (6 bases). V was shortened by 3 bases and J by 1 base, with 14 bases between the two germline ends. The CDR3 loop spans 16 amino acids. Germline-derived CDR1 and CDR2 are MGHRA and YSYEKL. The CDR3 protein is CASSHRTEGGTDTQYF. In nucleotides, the CDR3 is TGCGCCAGCAGCCATCGGACAGAGGGGGGCACAGATACGCAGTATTTT.

This clone was found once. The gene calls are TRBV2 and TRBJ1-2, with 9 bases matching TRBD1. V trimming: 7 bases; J trimming: 5 bases; junction bases outside the gene matches: 8. In germline, CDR1 is SNHLY, CDR2 FYNNEI. This CDR3 has 14 amino acids. CDR3 DNA: TGTGCCAGCACACAAAGACAGGGGGGGTATGGCTACACCTTC. Translating it yields CASTQRQGGYGYTF.

The rearrangement links TRBV9 to TRBJ2-3; TRBD2 is a possible D gene (6 bases). There are 17 residues in the CDR3. Trimming removed 3 bases from V and 4 bases from J, with 21 bases in between. The germline gives CDR1 SGDLS, CDR2 YYNGEE. CDR3 DNA: TGTGCCAGCAGCGCCTCACAGGAGGGCCCGCCGTCAGATACGCAGTATTTT. Amino acids: CASSASQEGPPSDTQYF. The complete variable domain, with remaining parts taken from reference TRBV9 and TRBJ2-3, reads DSGVTQTPKHLITATGQRVTLRCSPRSGDLSVYWYQQSLDQGLQFLIQYYNGEERAKGNILERFSAQQFPDLHSELNLSSLELGDSALYFCASSASQEGPPSDTQYFGPGTRLTVL.

There are a few counts of this clone. This chain joins TRBV6-4 and TRBJ2-3, with 7 bases matching TRBD1. In germline, CDR1 is MRHNA, CDR2 SNTAGT. V shed 6 bases and J 8 bases; nucleotides not matched to a gene: 14. There are 15 residues in the CDR3. The CDR3 DNA is TGTGCCAGCAGCCCTACAGGGGCGGTGAGGGGTACGCAGTATTTT. Protein: CASSPTGAVRGTQYF.

The chain employs TRBV5-6 and TRBJ2-5; D possibly corresponds to TRBD2 (5 bases). The CDR3 runs 14 residues. Germline assignment: CDR1 SGHDT and CDR2 YYEEEE. Trimming took 4 bases from V and 3 from J, leaving 13 bases between them. CDR3 coding DNA: TGTGCCAGCAGCAAAGGACTTCAGAAAGAGACCCAGTACTTC. This sequence encodes CASSKGLQKETQYF.

With regard to this clone: Distinct nucleotide sequences in the sample also encode this CDR3. The V gene is TRBV29-1, the J gene TRBJ1-1; D might be TRBD1 (5 bases). The length of the CDR3 is 15 residues. The germline V gene has CDR1 SQVTM and CDR2 ANQGSEA. The V and J ends lost 6 bases and 0 bases respectively, with 17 bases between them. The CDR3 sequence is CSVGAGWGMNTEAFF. The CDR3 nucleotides are TGCAGCGTCGGTGCAGGGTGGGGGATGAACACTGAAGCTTTCTTT.

The chain has TRBV19 and TRBJ2-1, with 9 bases identical to TRBD2. V lost 1 base to trimming and J lost 9 bases; unmatched junction nucleotides: 7. CDR3 length: 15 amino acids. CDR1 is LNHDA, CDR2 SQIVND, per germline (reference sequence). In DNA, the CDR3 is TGTGCCAGTAGTATAGGAGGCGGGAGGGCCATTGAGCAGTTCTTC. Residues: CASSIGGGRAIEQFF.

The rearrangement uses TRBV7-2 and TRBJ1-2; D is unresolved. The CDR3 sequence is 13 residues long. Germline V lookup: CDR1 SGHTA, CDR2 FQGNSA. V gave up 5 bases and J gave up 5 bases, with 12 bases separating them. In nucleotides, the CDR3 is TGTGCCAGCAGCCTCGCCAGTACTTATGGCTACACCTTC. Protein sequence: CASSLASTYGYTF.

The gene calls are TRBV6-6 and TRBJ2-2; no definite D call. Germline CDR1 and CDR2: MNHNY and SVGAGI (reference sequence). This CDR3 region has 13 residues. V lost 6 bases and J 5 bases, leaving 10 bases between the germline ends. The CDR3 spells CASSPTLTGELFF. The CDR3 bases are TGTGCCAGCAGCCCAACCCTGACCGGGGAGCTGTTTTTT.

The rearrangement links TRBV4-1 to TRBJ2-7; 9 bases fit TRBD1. The germline V gene has CDR1 MGHRA and CDR2 YSYEKL. The J segment lost 4 bases and the V segment lost 6 bases, leaving 10 bases of the junction unmatched. This CDR3 spans 15 amino acids. The CDR3 protein is CASRHPGTGSYEQYF. As DNA, the CDR3 is TGCGCCAGCAGGCATCCCGGGACAGGGAGTTACGAGCAGTACTTC.

The V call is TRBV7-3, the J call TRBJ2-1, with D perhaps matching TRBD1 (5 bases). The CDR3 sequence is 13 residues long. Germline-derived CDR1 and CDR2 are SGHTA and FQGTGA. V shed 1 base and J shed 8 bases, with 9 bases lying between them. The CDR3 region has the DNA TGTGCCAGCAGCTTAATGGGGCACCATGAGCAGTTCTTC. It codes for CASSLMGHHEQFF.

This chain joins TRBV18 and TRBJ1-1; D is unresolved. The V gene's germline CDR1 is KGHSH and CDR2 LQKENI. This CDR3 has 15 residues. The ends were cut back, 1 base at V and 0 bases at J, with 9 bases in the middle. Here the CDR3 DNA reads TGTGCCAGCTCACCACTAGTAAGAATGAACACTGAAGCTTTCTTT. Residues: CASSPLVRMNTEAFF.

The chain has TRBV19 and TRBJ2-7, with 10 bases identical to TRBD2. V shed 8 bases and J 2 bases; nucleotides not matched to a gene: 6. The CDR3 length is 14 residues. Germline V CDR1 and CDR2: LNHDA, SQIVND (reference sequence). The CDR3 reads CASQDLAGAYEQYF. The CDR3 nucleotides read TGTGCCAGTCAGGACCTAGCGGGAGCCTACGAGCAGTACTTC.